This TCR beta chain emerged from a study of blood T cell repertoires in COVID-19. Study context: Both acute and convalescent COVID-19 samples were obtained from the United States, Italy and Spain. In each case, the material was cDNA or gDNA derived from T cells, B-cell-depleted T cells, or PBMCs.

Authors' methods: How many nucleated cells were present was estimated from reference gene primer amplification. Repertoires were generated with immunoSEQ multiplex PCR, while TCRdb's copy carries only in-frame clones and drops some. The V and J calls and the clone size are those of that table, but D and trimming were determined from the DNA. The table has 100,000 or so clones, roughly four fifths seen once. This CDR3 region has 13 residues. V was clipped by 7 bases and J by 6 bases, with 18 bases between them. The germline V gene has CDR1 SQVTM and CDR2 ANQGSEA. Material for sequencing was peripheral blood. The receptor's source is a woman older than 75 with acute or convalescent COVID-19. The chain links TRBV29-1 to TRBJ1-1, with TRBD1 as a possible D gene (5 bases). CDR3 coding DNA: TGCAGCGCCCGTCAGGGCCCGGGGGCTGAAGCTTTCTTT. Protein product: CSARQGPGAEAFF.